A selection of T cell receptor beta chains follows, all from one sample in a study of immune evolution from preneoplasia to lung adenocarcinoma. Data came from immunoSEQ multiplex PCR; TCRdb stores just in-frame clones and leaves some out. Of 10,000 or so clones listed, more than 75% are singletons. The specimen sequenced was FFPE minimally invasive lung adenocarcinoma tissue. The receptors here all came from a person between 65 and 79 years old with lung adenocarcinoma. Each CDR3 is given with its conserved first and last residue. Fields, in order: J gene, V gene, D gene, clone size, CDR3 protein, CDR3 DNA. D genes are given only for firm matches. Rows may omit the clone size; those that give it use once, few, many or a size class.

j_gene: TRBJ2-5
v_gene: TRBV5-4
d_gene: TRBD2
abundance: -
CDR3aa: CASSPAGGETQYF
CDR3nt: TGTGCCAGCAGCCCCGCGGGGGGAGAGACCCAGTACTTC

j_gene: TRBJ2-3
v_gene: TRBV27
d_gene: -
abundance: few
CDR3aa: CASRRDSSTDTQYF
CDR3nt: TGTGCCAGCAGAAGAGACAGTAGCACAGATACGCAGTATTTT

j_gene: TRBJ1-1
v_gene: TRBV30
d_gene: TRBD1
abundance: -
CDR3aa: CACTGQYTEAFF
CDR3nt: TGTGCCTGTACGGGACAGTACACTGAAGCTTTCTTT

j_gene: TRBJ2-2
v_gene: TRBV2
d_gene: TRBD2
abundance: once
CDR3aa: CASSEASGGWNTGELFF
CDR3nt: TGTGCCAGCAGTGAAGCTAGCGGGGGATGGAACACCGGGGAGCTGTTTTTT

j_gene: TRBJ1-4
v_gene: TRBV19
d_gene: -
abundance: -
CDR3aa: CAVGKATNEKLFF
CDR3nt: TGTGCCGTCGGGAAGGCAACTAATGAAAAACTGTTTTTT

j_gene: TRBJ1-1
v_gene: TRBV6-5
d_gene: -
abundance: -
CDR3aa: CASSSPREDTEAFF
CDR3nt: TGTGCCAGCAGTTCACCCAGGGAGGACACTGAAGCTTTCTTT

j_gene: TRBJ1-1
v_gene: TRBV15
d_gene: -
abundance: -
CDR3aa: CATSKPGSGFTEAFF
CDR3nt: TGTGCCACCAGCAAACCAGGGAGCGGTTTCACTGAAGCTTTCTTT

j_gene: TRBJ1-5
v_gene: TRBV2
d_gene: -
abundance: -
CDR3aa: CASRLGPSNQPQHF
CDR3nt: TGTGCCAGCAGGCTCGGTCCTAGCAATCAGCCCCAGCATTTT

j_gene: TRBJ1-2
v_gene: TRBV5-1
d_gene: TRBD1
abundance: once
CDR3aa: CASSSGQGERYGYTF
CDR3nt: TGCGCCAGCAGCTCGGGACAGGGCGAGAGGTATGGCTACACCTTC

j_gene: TRBJ2-2
v_gene: TRBV11-3
d_gene: -
abundance: -
CDR3aa: CASSLMPHGWGTGELFF
CDR3nt: TGTGCCAGCAGCTTAATGCCCCATGGCTGGGGCACCGGGGAGCTGTTTTTT

j_gene: TRBJ1-5
v_gene: TRBV7-2
d_gene: TRBD1
abundance: -
CDR3aa: CASSGTVIQPQHF
CDR3nt: TGTGCCAGCAGTGGGACAGTAATCCAGCCCCAGCATTTT

j_gene: TRBJ2-2
v_gene: TRBV28
d_gene: -
abundance: -
CDR3aa: CASGLNSEPNTGELFF
CDR3nt: TGTGCCAGCGGACTTAACAGCGAACCTAACACCGGGGAGCTGTTTTTT

j_gene: TRBJ1-2
v_gene: TRBV11-2
d_gene: -
abundance: -
CDR3aa: CASSQGAGRSNGYTF
CDR3nt: TGTGCCAGCAGCCAAGGAGCGGGGCGTTCGAATGGCTACACCTTC

j_gene: TRBJ2-1
v_gene: TRBV18
d_gene: -
abundance: -
CDR3aa: CASSRKTVRNEQFF
CDR3nt: TGTGCCAGCTCACGAAAGACAGTCAGGAATGAGCAGTTCTTC

j_gene: TRBJ2-7
v_gene: TRBV7-8
d_gene: TRBD1
abundance: -
CDR3aa: CASSLLTGQGLYEQYF
CDR3nt: TGTGCCAGCAGCCTATTAACGGGACAGGGGTTGTACGAGCAGTACTTC

j_gene: TRBJ1-3
v_gene: TRBV25-1
d_gene: -
abundance: few
CDR3aa: CASSPQGFYTIYF
CDR3nt: TGTGCCAGCAGCCCACAGGGTTTTTACACCATATATTTT

j_gene: TRBJ2-7
v_gene: TRBV25-1
d_gene: -
abundance: -
CDR3aa: CASSQDGKFSYEQYF
CDR3nt: TGTGCCAGCAGTCAGGACGGGAAGTTCTCCTACGAGCAGTACTTC

j_gene: TRBJ1-3
v_gene: TRBV14
d_gene: -
abundance: -
CDR3aa: CASSQALVHRGNTIYF
CDR3nt: TGTGCCAGCAGCCAAGCGTTGGTTCACAGGGGAAACACCATATATTTT

j_gene: TRBJ2-1
v_gene: TRBV7-2
d_gene: -
abundance: few
CDR3aa: CASSLPTNEQFF
CDR3nt: TGTGCCAGCAGCTTACCGACCAATGAGCAGTTCTTC

j_gene: TRBJ2-3
v_gene: TRBV6-1
d_gene: TRBD2
abundance: -
CDR3aa: CASSESRAGVDTQYF
CDR3nt: TGTGCCAGCAGTGAAAGTCGAGCGGGAGTGGATACGCAGTATTTT

j_gene: TRBJ1-1
v_gene: TRBV28
d_gene: -
abundance: -
CDR3aa: CASSLVAHGVAFF
CDR3nt: TGTGCCAGCAGTTTAGTGGCCCATGGGGTAGCTTTCTTT

j_gene: TRBJ2-7
v_gene: TRBV2
d_gene: -
abundance: -
CDR3aa: CASSFGGYEQYF
CDR3nt: TGTGCCAGCAGTTTCGGGGGCTACGAGCAGTACTTC

j_gene: TRBJ1-2
v_gene: TRBV11-2
d_gene: -
abundance: -
CDR3aa: CASSLGRTDYGYTF
CDR3nt: TGTGCCAGCAGCTTAGGGAGGACAGACTATGGCTACACCTTC

j_gene: TRBJ1-1
v_gene: TRBV6-5
d_gene: -
abundance: few
CDR3aa: CASSSRVGNTEAFF
CDR3nt: TGTGCCAGCAGTTCCAGGGTGGGGAACACTGAAGCTTTCTTT

j_gene: TRBJ2-7
v_gene: TRBV28
d_gene: -
abundance: -
CDR3aa: CASRPRTTSYEQYF
CDR3nt: TGTGCCAGCAGGCCACGGACTACTTCCTACGAGCAGTACTTC

j_gene: TRBJ2-3
v_gene: TRBV11-2
d_gene: -
abundance: -
CDR3aa: CASSHRSTDGPDTQYF
CDR3nt: TGTGCCAGCAGCCATCGTTCGACGGATGGACCAGATACGCAGTATTTT

j_gene: TRBJ1-2
v_gene: TRBV29-1
d_gene: TRBD1
abundance: -
CDR3aa: CSVSKGARGYTF
CDR3nt: TGCAGCGTTTCCAAGGGGGCGAGAGGCTACACCTTC

j_gene: TRBJ2-3
v_gene: TRBV9
d_gene: -
abundance: few
CDR3aa: CASSPYLTDTQYF
CDR3nt: TGTGCCAGCAGCCCATACCTCACAGATACGCAGTATTTT

j_gene: TRBJ2-5
v_gene: TRBV19
d_gene: -
abundance: -
CDR3aa: CASSRSLQETQYF
CDR3nt: TGTGCCAGTAGCCGCTCATTACAAGAGACCCAGTACTTC

j_gene: TRBJ1-5
v_gene: TRBV5-6
d_gene: -
abundance: -
CDR3aa: CASSLGPNGDQPQHF
CDR3nt: TGTGCCAGCAGCTTGGGCCCTAATGGGGATCAGCCCCAGCATTTT

j_gene: TRBJ2-2
v_gene: TRBV7-8
d_gene: -
abundance: -
CDR3aa: CASSRDGNVGELFF
CDR3nt: TGTGCCAGCAGCAGAGATGGGAATGTCGGGGAGCTGTTTTTT

j_gene: TRBJ1-1
v_gene: TRBV10-3
d_gene: -
abundance: once
CDR3aa: CAITDIPNTEAFF
CDR3nt: TGTGCCATAACTGACATACCGAACACTGAAGCTTTCTTT

j_gene: TRBJ2-3
v_gene: TRBV18
d_gene: -
abundance: -
CDR3aa: CASSPPNGQSTDTQYF
CDR3nt: TGTGCCAGCTCACCCCCTAACGGACAAAGCACAGATACGCAGTATTTT

j_gene: TRBJ1-2
v_gene: TRBV2
d_gene: -
abundance: -
CDR3aa: CASSGVGVDGYTF
CDR3nt: TGTGCCAGCAGTGGGGTAGGCGTTGATGGCTACACCTTC

j_gene: TRBJ2-3
v_gene: TRBV5-6
d_gene: TRBD1
abundance: once
CDR3aa: CASSSQGAADTQYF
CDR3nt: TGTGCCAGCAGCTCCCAGGGGGCGGCCGATACGCAGTATTTT

j_gene: TRBJ1-2
v_gene: TRBV10-3
d_gene: -
abundance: once
CDR3aa: CAISEPDKANGYTF
CDR3nt: TGTGCCATCAGTGAGCCCGACAAGGCGAATGGCTACACCTTC

j_gene: TRBJ1-5
v_gene: TRBV19
d_gene: -
abundance: -
CDR3aa: CASSRGMIYQPQHF
CDR3nt: TGTGCCAGTAGTCGAGGAATGATCTATCAGCCCCAGCATTTT